The present T cell receptor (beta chain) was sequenced within a study of beta chain features in type 1 diabetes. General observations from the study: Naive, central memory and Treg TCRB repertoires seemed to resemble each other more closely in patients than they did in healthy donors.

The CDR3 has 16 amino acids. The V gene's germline CDR1 is SGHTA and CDR2 FQGTGA. The ends lost 10 bases at V and 5 bases at J; junction bases unmatched: 15. Reverse transcribing all isolated RNA meant expressed TCRB transcripts were sequenced. Naive, central memory and regulatory T cell samples produced a mean of around 4 million reads. Only in-frame clones appear in the TCRdb table, and some are missing; sequencing was by immunoSEQ multiplex PCR. The sample yields 130,000 to 150,000 clones, roughly 53% seen once. With regard to this clone: Its antigen is unknown.

Input material: Tregs from blood. V usage is TRBV7-3 and J usage is TRBJ2-7; TRBD2 agrees at 12 bases. The clonotype originates from a man younger than 30 in good health. The CDR3 bases are TGTGCCACGTCACCTAGCGGGGGGGCCAGTGTCCACGAGCAGTACTTC. Protein: CATSPSGGASVHEQYF.